The rows below give T cell receptor beta chains drawn from one sample of a study of response to subunit inactivated influenza vaccine. One entry per CDR3 protein results from TCRdb running MiXCR on the RT-PCR reads. The sample includes hundreds of thousands of distinct CDR3 sequences, approximately 12% of them seen just once. The source was PBMCs from blood, collected on the day of vaccination. All receptors derive from a man between 45 and 60 years old who received an inactivated influenza vaccine. CDR3s include the opening cysteine and the closing phenylalanine or tryptophan. Fields, in order: clone size, V gene, J gene, D gene, CDR3 protein, CDR3 DNA. A D gene is named only where the DNA matches it firmly. Clone size, where shown, is once, few, many, or a class for clones that have expanded.

clone size: few
V gene: TRBV12-3/TRBV12-4
J gene: TRBJ1-2
D gene: NA
CDR3 protein: CASRLGGFNYGYTF
CDR3 DNA: TGTGCCAGCAGACTGGGAGGGTTTAACTATGGCTACACCTTC

clone size: few
V gene: TRBV5-1
J gene: TRBJ2-7
D gene: TRBD1
CDR3 protein: CASSIRDRGSYEQYF
CDR3 DNA: TGCGCCAGCAGCATCCGGGACAGGGGTTCCTACGAGCAGTACTTC

clone size: many
V gene: TRBV12-3/TRBV12-4
J gene: TRBJ2-2
D gene: TRBD2
CDR3 protein: CASRDYWGLAGDTGELFF
CDR3 DNA: TGTGCCAGCAGAGATTACTGGGGACTAGCGGGAGACACCGGGGAGCTGTTTTTT

clone size: few
V gene: TRBV20-1
J gene: TRBJ2-3
D gene: TRBD2
CDR3 protein: CSASVGTSIADTQYF
CDR3 DNA: TGCAGTGCTAGCGTAGGGACTAGCATCGCAGATACGCAGTATTTT

clone size: NA
V gene: TRBV5-1
J gene: TRBJ2-5
D gene: NA
CDR3 protein: CASRVGGRYVVETQYF
CDR3 DNA: TGCGCCAGCAGAGTCGGGGGTCGGTATGTTGTAGAGACCCAGTACTTC

clone size: many
V gene: TRBV7-9
J gene: TRBJ2-1
D gene: NA
CDR3 protein: CASSPHDSRAYNEQFF
CDR3 DNA: TGTGCCAGCAGCCCCCATGATTCCAGGGCATACAATGAGCAGTTCTTC

clone size: many
V gene: TRBV5-1
J gene: TRBJ2-4
D gene: NA
CDR3 protein: CASREGRDGIQYF
CDR3 DNA: TGCGCCAGCAGGGAGGGCAGGGACGGCATTCAGTACTTC

clone size: NA
V gene: TRBV7-9
J gene: TRBJ2-7
D gene: TRBD1
CDR3 protein: CASSRTGDGEQYF
CDR3 DNA: TGTGCCAGCAGCCGGACAGGAGACGGCGAGCAGTACTTC

clone size: many
V gene: TRBV2
J gene: TRBJ2-1
D gene: NA
CDR3 protein: CASLKIRDNEQFF
CDR3 DNA: TGTGCCAGTCTAAAGATCCGGGACAATGAGCAGTTCTTC

clone size: NA
V gene: TRBV9
J gene: TRBJ2-7
D gene: NA
CDR3 protein: CASSVGGGPIDGGEQYF
CDR3 DNA: TGTGCCAGCAGCGTAGGAGGGGGACCAATCGACGGCGGAGAGCAGTACTTC

clone size: few
V gene: TRBV20-1
J gene: TRBJ2-1
D gene: TRBD2
CDR3 protein: CSARTSGRAYEQFF
CDR3 DNA: TGCAGTGCTAGGACTAGCGGGAGGGCCTATGAGCAGTTCTTC

clone size: few
V gene: TRBV7-9
J gene: TRBJ2-3
D gene: NA
CDR3 protein: CASMGATDTQYF
CDR3 DNA: TGTGCCAGCATGGGCGCCACAGATACGCAGTATTTT

clone size: NA
V gene: TRBV11-2
J gene: TRBJ2-1
D gene: NA
CDR3 protein: CASSQPGRNYNEQLF
CDR3 DNA: TGTGCCAGCAGCCAGCCGGGACGGAACTACAATGAGCAGTTATTC

clone size: few
V gene: TRBV5-1
J gene: TRBJ2-3
D gene: TRBD2
CDR3 protein: CASSRSGSPNTDTQYF
CDR3 DNA: TGCGCCAGCAGCCGTAGCGGGAGCCCTAATACAGATACGCAGTATTTT

clone size: NA
V gene: TRBV12-3/TRBV12-4
J gene: TRBJ1-1
D gene: NA
CDR3 protein: CASSFSRETEAFF
CDR3 DNA: TGTGCCAGCAGTTTTTCCAGGGAGACTGAAGCTTTCTTT

clone size: NA
V gene: TRBV20-1
J gene: TRBJ2-1
D gene: TRBD2
CDR3 protein: CSARDPAGVNEQFF
CDR3 DNA: TGCAGTGCTAGAGATCCAGCGGGGGTTAATGAGCAGTTCTTC

clone size: NA
V gene: TRBV28
J gene: TRBJ2-7
D gene: NA
CDR3 protein: CASTYKATAEQYF
CDR3 DNA: TGTGCCAGCACATATAAAGCGACCGCCGAGCAGTACTTC

clone size: few
V gene: TRBV29-1
J gene: TRBJ1-1
D gene: TRBD1
CDR3 protein: CSVVADRVNTEAFF
CDR3 DNA: TGCAGCGTTGTTGCGGACAGGGTGAACACTGAAGCTTTCTTT